These T cell receptor beta chains were read from a single sample in a study of blood T cell repertoires in COVID-19. Sequencing was performed with immunoSEQ multiplex PCR; in TCRdb, only in-frame clones are kept and a portion is missing. The sample yields around 25,000 clones, around nine tenths seen once. Sequencing input: peripheral blood. The receptors come from a human donor with active COVID-19. The donor label of this sample is uncertain. CDR3s leave out the opening cysteine and the closing phenylalanine or tryptophan.

>TRBV5-6
ASSLGQSYNEQF
>TRBV2
ASSRARGQGAIGNTIY
>TRBV18
ASSPVLAMGETQY
>TRBV18
ASSPRETQY
>TRBV7-3
ASSLSSGAGELF
>TRBV19
ASSTRVKSYNSPLH
>TRBV29-1
SVAGTGRGEQY
>TRBV5-1
ASSLAGTGGLAFSTDTQY
>TRBV2
ASSETGSYGYT
>TRBV6-6
ASTPGQGRNTGELF
>TRBV5-1
ASISRPGDPADTQY
>TRBV28
ASSLGTGSIMKKLF
>TRBV6-2/TRBV6-3
ASSYSRISYEQY
>TRBV6-2/TRBV6-3
ASSPGTSGGVETQY
>TRBV3-1/TRBV3-2
ASSQGRGGGVDEQY
>TRBV12-3/TRBV12-4
ASSSTGTSH
>TRBV19
ASSRSTGYEQY
>TRBV19
ASTRGSGGTGELF
>TRBV5-4
ASSEQGAGRRYT
>TRBV19
ASSIVADTQY
>TRBV11-2
ASSPLWGRNTEAF
>TRBV6-1
ASSEAIVAREAF
>TRBV12-3/TRBV12-4
ASRFGSTEQF
>TRBV5-4
ASSQGWGIYT
>TRBV10-1
ASSDSGHLMNTEAF
>TRBV7-9
ASSSRTLGTGVPYEQY
>TRBV7-9
ASSWARGGSYGYT
>TRBV5-4
ASSLAGDRDYEQY
>TRBV5-1
ASSFRTGGNTEAF
>TRBV6-4
ASSDSDRGEQY
>TRBV3-1/TRBV3-2
ASSTLTGGYTDTQY
>TRBV11-2
ASSLDGSREQY
>TRBV30
AWSKGQGVFRLSNQPQH
>TRBV27
ASSLGRGSEQY
>TRBV6-5
ASNPGQGSEQY
>TRBV27
ASSPGGAGDQPQH
>TRBV6-2/TRBV6-3
ASSTTSGRKY
>TRBV5-5
ASSLVALAGGPLNEQF
>TRBV5-6
ASSPGTGKQPQH
>TRBV9
ASSVDTGARDEQY
>TRBV5-5
ASSLNHPQAQETQY
>TRBV27
ASSLSGTLNTEAF
>TRBV18
ASSAELWTSGGAGELF
>TRBV4-3
ASSPGTSGYEQY
>TRBV14
ASSHKTGPLEEQY
>TRBV10-3
AIRGYGLADYEQY
>TRBV9
ASSVGDRGDYGYT
>TRBV5-1
ASSLTVAAGTGELF
>TRBV29-1
SVAGRTNYEQY
>TRBV19
ASSIDPGSPYEQY
>TRBV30
AWSYDSNYGYT
>TRBV10-2
ASAGQGLDTQY
>TRBV30
AWKMDRGQRLRYNEQF
>TRBV7-6
ASSPGTDSNQPQH
>TRBV19
ASSVDRGMNTEAF
>TRBV6-2/TRBV6-3
ASSYRGGGGDTQY